This is a list of T cell receptor beta chains from one sample in a study of blood T cell repertoires in COVID-19. Data came from immunoSEQ multiplex PCR; TCRdb stores just in-frame clones and leaves some out. The table has around 340,000 clones, roughly 90% seen once; the top ten hold about 3.9%. The sample taken for sequencing was peripheral blood. Receptor source: a woman between 55 and 75 years old with COVID-19, enrolled during active disease. Each CDR3 is given without its conserved first and last residue.

CDR3	V
ASSQTTKDTGELF	TRBV6-5
ASSLATGEYEQY	TRBV5-1
ASKQGAAYEQY	TRBV5-1
ASTRGRRDQPQH	TRBV19
ASSLEVGGWNYGYT	TRBV5-1
ASKRGNYGYT	TRBV27
ASSLTTGGGYGYT	TRBV7-9
ASRPGHMNTEAF	TRBV3-1/TRBV3-2
ASSTGYGYT	TRBV19
ASSPIYRPEAEAF	TRBV18
ASSSGTGGDYGYT	TRBV7-3
ASTPGTSGRETQY	TRBV6-5
ASSSWTANYEQY	TRBV11-1
ASSWGVTGELF	TRBV6-6
ASTEGPGGEKLF	TRBV5-1
ASSERDRGGSQPQH	TRBV10-1
ASTRDRGNTIY	TRBV6-5
ASKGHSYEQY	TRBV4-1
ASSLGGGADSPLH	TRBV7-9
ASSFKAGHRDNEQF	TRBV27
ASSLMDNSYEQY	TRBV5-1
ASSQALDRGYNSPLH	TRBV3-1/TRBV3-2
ASSLGDSSTDTQY	TRBV5-1
ASSPSSGGKNYGYT	TRBV6-2/TRBV6-3
ASSSRTGGITEAF	TRBV7-3
ASSPGQAAIVT	TRBV18
ASSLQGMGSSEQF	TRBV5-1
ASSPTTEIAGYT	TRBV18
ASSYRTGAGSPLH	TRBV6-5
ASSMDSGSNQPQH	TRBV7-8
ASSSPGQYNSPLH	TRBV5-6
ASRRTGGETQY	TRBV6-5
ASSVSSTGGSYEQY	TRBV9
ASSFTGTTSYNEQF	TRBV7-2
ASSLTGTGTEAF	TRBV7-2
ATSRDRWVRAGTDTQY	TRBV15
ASSLELAGVSTDTQY	TRBV5-1
ASSSRRAGDTEAF	TRBV7-3
ASSLQGARGNTIY	TRBV11-1
ASSPNRVQETQY	TRBV11-2
ASSPREQSFVGTEAF	TRBV5-1
ASSLRGHLYT	TRBV7-9
ASSFRETQGTPYNEQF	TRBV21-1
ASSLGTSGRRTDTQY	TRBV5-4
ASSLRLAGGTDTQY	TRBV14
ASSFRSGGPTGELF	TRBV5-5
ASSLGRETQY	TRBV7-8
ASSLRDTEAF	TRBV28
ASSPSGGPQETQY	TRBV5-1
ASSFFAGGRETQY	TRBV6-6
ASSDPGGKANYGYT	TRBV7-9
ASSGGTGENIQY	TRBV5-1
ASSAGQGRLAEAF	TRBV2
ASSSRQGSYGYT	TRBV7-2